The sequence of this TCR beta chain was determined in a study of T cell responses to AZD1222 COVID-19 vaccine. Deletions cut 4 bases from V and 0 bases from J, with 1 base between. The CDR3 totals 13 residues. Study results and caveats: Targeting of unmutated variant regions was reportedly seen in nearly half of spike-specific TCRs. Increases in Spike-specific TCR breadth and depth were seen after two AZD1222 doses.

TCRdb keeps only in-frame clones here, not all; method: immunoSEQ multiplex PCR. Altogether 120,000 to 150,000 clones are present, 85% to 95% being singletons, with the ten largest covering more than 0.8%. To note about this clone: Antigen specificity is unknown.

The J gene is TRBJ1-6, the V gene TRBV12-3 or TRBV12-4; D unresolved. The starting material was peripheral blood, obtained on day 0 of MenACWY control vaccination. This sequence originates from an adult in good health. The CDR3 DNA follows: TGTGCCAGCAGTTACTCCTATAATTCACCCCTCCACTTT. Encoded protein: CASSYSYNSPLHF.